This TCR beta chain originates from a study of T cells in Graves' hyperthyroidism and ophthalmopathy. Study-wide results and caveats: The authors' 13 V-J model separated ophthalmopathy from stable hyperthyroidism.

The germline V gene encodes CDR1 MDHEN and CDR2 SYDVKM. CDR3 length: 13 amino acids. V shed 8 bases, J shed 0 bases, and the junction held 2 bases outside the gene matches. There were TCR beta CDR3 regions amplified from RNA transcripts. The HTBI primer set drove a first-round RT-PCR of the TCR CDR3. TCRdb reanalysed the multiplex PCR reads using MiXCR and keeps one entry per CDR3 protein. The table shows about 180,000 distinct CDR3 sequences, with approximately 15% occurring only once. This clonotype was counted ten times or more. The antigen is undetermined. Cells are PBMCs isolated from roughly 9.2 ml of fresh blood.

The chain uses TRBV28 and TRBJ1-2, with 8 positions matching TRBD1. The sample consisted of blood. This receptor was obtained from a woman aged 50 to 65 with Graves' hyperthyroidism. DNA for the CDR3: TGTGCCAGCCGACAGGGGCCTAACTATGGCTACACCTTC. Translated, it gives CASRQGPNYGYTF.